These 32 T cell receptor beta chains originate from one sample sequenced in a study of blood T cell repertoires in COVID-19. Data came from immunoSEQ multiplex PCR; TCRdb stores just in-frame clones and leaves some out. The data contain approximately 350,000 clones, around 86% of them seen just once; the ten biggest clones take up about 6%. The sequencing sample was made of peripheral blood. The receptors were gathered from a woman aged 45 to 65 with COVID-19, enrolled during active disease.

V is TRBV19 and J is TRBJ2-7, with 8 positions matching TRBD1. Looked up from germline, CDR1 is LNHDA and CDR2 is SQIVND (reference sequence). This CDR3 is 13 amino acids long. Trimming at V came to 7 bases and at J to 7 bases, leaving 9 bases not matched to a gene. The CDR3 region is CASTSQGDGEQYF. The CDR3 nucleotides read TGTGCCAGTACCTCACAGGGGGACGGTGAGCAGTACTTC.

The V gene is TRBV10-3, the J gene TRBJ2-1; D perhaps matches TRBD1 (6 bases). CDR3 length: 11 amino acids. The germline V gene has CDR1 ENHRY and CDR2 SYGVKD. V was shortened by 8 bases and J by 4 bases, with 6 bases between the two germline ends. CDR3 in amino acids: CAIQGYNEQFF. CDR3 nucleotide sequence: TGTGCCATCCAGGGGTACAATGAGCAGTTCTTC.

The V and J genes are TRBV5-1 and TRBJ2-7; 7 bases line up with TRBD1. Germline lookup yields CDR1 SGHRS and CDR2 YFSETQ. The CDR3 consists of 15 residues. Trimming took 2 bases from V and 5 from J; bases not matched to a gene: 10. This CDR3 reads CASSFLSQGNHEQYF. The CDR3, as DNA: TGCGCCAGCAGCTTCCTGTCACAGGGGAATCACGAGCAGTACTTC.

This chain uses TRBV30 with TRBJ2-2, with 7 bases lining up with TRBD1. Trimming removed 6 bases from V and 8 bases from J; junction bases left unmatched: 9. The CDR3 has 13 amino acids. Per the germline V gene, CDR1 is GTSNPN and CDR2 is SVGIG (reference sequence). The CDR3 nucleotides are TGTGCCTGTCGACAGGGTCTGGGTGGGGAGCTGTTTTTT. Translation gives CACRQGLGGELFF.

V and J are TRBV6-5 and TRBJ2-4; 10 nucleotides agree with TRBD2. Trimming removed 2 bases from V and 4 bases from J; junction bases left unmatched: 2. CDR3 length: 15 amino acids. CDR1 is MNHEY, CDR2 SVGAGI, per germline. The CDR3 sequence: CASSYGGLAKNIQYF. The CDR3, as DNA: TGTGCCAGCAGTTACGGGGGACTAGCGAAAAACATTCAGTACTTC.

The rearrangement uses TRBV9 and TRBJ2-2; 7 bases map to TRBD2. With V trimmed by 4 bases and J by 0 bases, 9 bases remained unmatched. CDR1 and CDR2 from the germline V gene are SGDLS and YYNGEE. The CDR3 runs to 17 residues. CDR3 in amino acids: CASSPRSAGANTGELFF. CDR3 bases: TGTGCCAGCAGCCCCCGTTCGGCGGGGGCGAACACCGGGGAGCTGTTTTTT. The whole variable domain, filled in from reference TRBV9 and TRBJ2-2, reads DSGVTQTPKHLITATGQRVTLRCSPRSGDLSVYWYQQSLDQGLQFLIQYYNGEERAKGNILERFSAQQFPDLHSELNLSSLELGDSALYFCASSPRSAGANTGELFFGEGSRLTVL.

V is TRBV11-2 and J is TRBJ2-1, with 9 bases lining up with TRBD2. Trimming cost V 5 bases and J 3 bases; bases outside gene matches: 8. Germline V gene data show CDR1 as SGHAT and CDR2 as FQNNGV. The CDR3 runs 16 residues. The CDR3 loop reads CASSADSGSFYNEQFF. The CDR3 DNA reads as TGTGCCAGCAGCGCGGATAGCGGGAGCTTCTACAATGAGCAGTTCTTC.

The chain combines TRBV15 with TRBJ2-2; D call uncertain. V lost 0 bases to trimming and J lost 7 bases, with 9 bases between them. This CDR3 region has 14 residues. Per germline, CDR1 LNHNV and CDR2 YYDKDF (reference sequence). Here the CDR3 reads CATSRDRGSGELFF. As DNA, the CDR3 is TGTGCCACCAGCAGAGATAGAGGCAGCGGGGAGCTGTTTTTT.

In its sample, this clone was seen once. The chain recombines TRBV6-5 with TRBJ2-1, with D tentatively TRBD1 (6 bases). V gave up 0 bases and J gave up 9 bases, with 15 bases separating them. This CDR3 is 15 amino acids long. The germline gives CDR1 MNHEY, CDR2 SVGAGI. CDR3 in amino acids: CASSYSAQGLSEQFF. Here the CDR3 DNA reads TGTGCCAGCAGTTACTCGGCCCAGGGGCTAAGTGAGCAGTTCTTC.

The chain combines TRBV2 with TRBJ1-2; the D gene is possibly TRBD1 (5 bases). The CDR3 length is 13 residues. Trimming cost V 4 bases and J 4 bases, with 10 bases left between them. CDR1 SNHLY and CDR2 FYNNEI come from the germline V gene. The CDR3 reads CASSGGRAYGYTF. CDR3 nucleotide sequence: TGTGCCAGCAGTGGAGGCAGGGCCTATGGCTACACCTTC.

This chain links TRBV11-3 with TRBJ2-1; 7 bases align to TRBD1. The CDR3 is made up of 16 amino acids. The V segment lost 1 base and the J segment 4 bases; nucleotides outside the gene matches: 7. The germline V gene has CDR1 SGHNT and CDR2 YENEEA. Written as DNA, the CDR3 is TGTGCCAGCAGCTTAGCCGGGACAGAACGGTACAATGAGCAGTTCTTC. Its protein is CASSLAGTERYNEQFF.

This chain uses TRBV5-1 with TRBJ1-4, with D possibly matching TRBD1 (5 bases). The CDR3 covers 14 residues. The V gene's germline CDR1 is SGHRS and CDR2 YFSETQ. Trimming shortened V by 0 bases and J by 4 bases, and 7 bases separated the two germline ends. The CDR3 DNA reads TGCGCCAGCAGCTTGGGACAGCATAATGAAAAACTGTTTTTT. Protein: CASSLGQHNEKLFF.

Concerning this clone itself: This sample also contains other DNA sequences that code for the same CDR3. CDR3 protein: CASSLASYEQYF. DNA for the CDR3: TGTGCCAGCAGCTTGGCCTCCTACGAGCAGTACTTC. This chain links TRBV11-2 with TRBJ2-7; no clear D. V shed 3 bases and J shed 0 bases, with 3 bases lying between them. From germline, CDR1 is SGHAT and CDR2 FQNNGV. The CDR3 loop spans 12 amino acids.

The chain employs TRBV6-2 or TRBV6-3 and TRBJ1-1; 8 nucleotides line up with TRBD1. Trimming cost V 5 bases and J 11 bases; bases outside gene matches: 10. CDR1 and CDR2 (germline): MNHEY, SVGEGT. CDR3 length: 13 amino acids. CDR3 in amino acids: CASSDRGPPRAFF. In DNA form, the CDR3 reads TGTGCCAGCAGTGACAGGGGTCCACCCCGGGCTTTCTTT.

The rearrangement uses TRBV9 and TRBJ2-1, with 12 nucleotides matching TRBD2. Germline lookup yields CDR1 SGDLS and CDR2 YYNGEE. CDR3 length: 16 amino acids. Trimming at V came to 0 bases and at J to 4 bases, leaving 2 bases not matched to a gene. The CDR3 DNA is TGTGCCAGCAGCGTAGATCTAGCGGGAGGGTACAATGAGCAGTTCTTC. Residues: CASSVDLAGGYNEQFF.

This clone was observed a single time. This chain connects TRBV27 to TRBJ2-2; TRBD1 matches at 8 bases. The CDR3 runs to 16 residues. Trimming cost V 5 bases and J 5 bases; bases outside gene matches: 10. Germline lookup yields CDR1 MNHEY and CDR2 SMNVEV (reference sequence). In DNA, the CDR3 is TGTGCCAGCAGTGGACAGGGCCAGTATCTGACCGGGGAGCTGTTTTTT. Translating gives CASSGQGQYLTGELFF.

This sequence joins TRBV4-3 and TRBJ2-7; no clear D gene. The CDR3 sequence is 13 residues long. Germline V gene sequence: CDR1 LGHNA, CDR2 YSLEER. The V end was cut by 1 base, the J end by 2 bases, with 6 bases between. CDR3 amino acids: CASSQAPAYEQYF. CDR3 bases: TGCGCCAGCAGCCAAGCGCCAGCCTACGAGCAGTACTTC.

CDR3 loop: CASSRDSLGYTF. The CDR3 DNA sequence: TGTGCCAGCAGTCGGGACAGTTTGGGCTACACCTTC. The rearrangement joins TRBV6-5 to TRBJ1-2; 7 positions agree with TRBD1. CDR1 is MNHEY and CDR2 is SVGAGI in the germline V gene. CDR3 length equals 12 residues. Germline trimming cut 5 bases from V and 8 bases from J; bases unmatched to any gene: 5.

Written as DNA, the CDR3 is TGCGCCAGCAGCTTTGGGGCTAGCGGAGGGGGGATGGCAGATACGCAGTATTTT. This sequence encodes CASSFGASGGGMADTQYF. J is TRBJ2-3 and V is TRBV5-1, with a tentative D call TRBD2 (7 bases). Germline CDR1 SGHRS, CDR2 YFSETQ. This CDR3 comprises 18 residues. The V gene lost 2 bases and the J gene lost 4 bases, with 23 bases spanning the gap.

The chain has TRBV30 and TRBJ1-1; D gene ambiguous. Germline lookup yields CDR1 GTSNPN and CDR2 SVGIG (reference sequence). The CDR3 consists of 14 residues. The V end was cut by 1 base, the J end by 0 bases, with 9 bases between. The CDR3 is CAWSGDTLNTEAFF. The CDR3 region has the DNA TGTGCCTGGAGTGGAGACACACTGAACACTGAAGCTTTCTTT. The entire variable domain, with the rest obtained from reference TRBV30 and TRBJ1-1, is as follows: SQTIHQWPATLVQPVGSPLSLECTVEGTSNPNLYWYRQAAGRGLQLLFYSVGIGQISSEVPQNLSASRPQDRQFILSSKKLLLSDSGFYLCAWSGDTLNTEAFFGQGTRLTVV.

The rearrangement links TRBV6-6 to TRBJ1-3, with D possibly TRBD1 on 5 matching bases. With 5 bases removed from V and 1 base from J, the gap between germline ends came to 18 bases. CDR1 MNHNY and CDR2 SVGAGI come from the germline V gene (reference sequence). This CDR3 is 17 amino acids long. CDR3 sequence (DNA): TGTGCCAGCAGTCCGGCTCAGGGCGCAGTGTCTGGAAACACCATATATTTT. Amino acid sequence: CASSPAQGAVSGNTIYF.

The table lists this clone with a count of one. This chain connects TRBV6-5 to TRBJ1-2; no definite D call. The germline V and J ends were trimmed by 4 bases and 5 bases, with 11 bases remaining between them. The CDR3 runs 13 residues. The germline gives CDR1 MNHEY, CDR2 SVGAGI. The CDR3 protein is CASSSGFPYGYTF. The CDR3 nucleotides are TGTGCCAGCAGTTCGGGGTTCCCATATGGCTACACCTTC.

This sequence joins TRBV11-3 and TRBJ1-1; possibly TRBD1 for D (6 bases). The length of the CDR3 is 14 residues. With 8 bases removed from V and 11 bases from J, the gap between germline ends came to 24 bases. Germline lookup yields CDR1 SGHNT and CDR2 YENEEA. CDR3 loop: CASHSGGSTSSAFF. CDR3 bases: TGTGCCAGCCACTCGGGGGGCTCTACCTCTTCGGCTTTCTTT.

The chain carries TRBV15 and TRBJ2-1; 14 bases map to TRBD2. This CDR3 comprises 15 residues. Looked up from germline, CDR1 is LNHNV and CDR2 is YYDKDF (reference sequence). Trimming removed 5 bases from V and 6 bases from J; junction bases left unmatched: 3. CDR3 in amino acids: CATSAGLAGVNEQFF. For the CDR3, the DNA is TGTGCCACCAGCGCGGGACTAGCGGGAGTCAATGAGCAGTTCTTC.

The J gene is TRBJ2-1, the V gene TRBV7-2; 8 positions agree with TRBD2. CDR1 is SGHTA, CDR2 FQGNSA, per germline. The ends lost 1 base at V and 10 bases at J; junction bases unmatched: 9. The CDR3 is made up of 15 amino acids. CDR3 loop: CASSLDGRADTEQFF. DNA for the CDR3: TGTGCCAGCAGCTTAGACGGGAGGGCCGACACGGAGCAGTTCTTC.

The CDR3 DNA reads TGTGCCAGCAGCCAAGAACGAGGATCACCCCTCCACTTT. Protein sequence: CASSQERGSPLHF. V gene TRBV3-1 (or the pseudogene TRBV3-2) combines with J gene TRBJ1-6; D unclear. Trimming pared 0 bases from V and 10 bases from J, leaving 7 bases between. The germline CDR1 and CDR2 sequences are LGHDT and YNNKEL (reference sequence). The CDR3 is 13 residues long.

The chain combines TRBV7-9 with TRBJ2-7; tentative D call: TRBD1 (5 bases). This CDR3 has 16 amino acids. V lost 4 bases and J lost 2, with 18 bases in between. Looked up from germline, CDR1 is SEHNR and CDR2 is FQNEAQ (reference sequence). CDR3 loop: CASSSLAKGLPYEQYF. The CDR3 DNA sequence: TGTGCCAGCAGCTCCCTCGCAAAGGGGCTGCCCTACGAGCAGTACTTC.

The CDR3 sequence: CAWSVQAGDETQYF. The CDR3 coding sequence is TGTGCCTGGAGTGTACAGGCAGGCGACGAGACCCAGTACTTC. The chain is built from TRBV30 and TRBJ2-5; a possible D gene is TRBD1 (5 bases). Germline V gives CDR1 GTSNPN, CDR2 SVGIG (reference sequence). This CDR3 spans 14 amino acids. V gave up 0 bases and J gave up 5 bases, with 13 bases separating them.

The chain links TRBV12-5 to TRBJ2-7; D call uncertain. V shed 1 base and J shed 5 bases, with 9 bases lying between them. Germline assignment: CDR1 LGHNT and CDR2 FRNRAP. This CDR3 is built from 13 residues. The CDR3 reads CASGLDPRDEQYF. The DNA for the CDR3 is TGTGCTAGTGGTTTGGACCCCCGAGACGAGCAGTACTTC.

This chain connects TRBV5-1 to TRBJ2-1; 11 bases match TRBD2. Germline V lookup: CDR1 SGHRS, CDR2 YFSETQ. The CDR3 loop spans 15 amino acids. Germline trimming cut 0 bases from V and 6 bases from J; bases unmatched to any gene: 2. The DNA of the CDR3 is TGCGCCAGCAGCTTGGGACTAGCGGGAAGCAATGAGCAGTTCTTC. Amino acid sequence: CASSLGLAGSNEQFF.

V is TRBV5-8 and J is TRBJ2-5; TRBD2 matches 11 bases. Germline V gene lookup returns CDR1 SGHTS and CDR2 YDEGEE. CDR3 size: 15 residues. The ends lost 0 bases at V and 6 bases at J; junction bases unmatched: 4. CDR3 in amino acids: CASSLGLAGSKTQYF. The CDR3 bases are TGTGCCAGCAGCTTGGGACTAGCGGGATCGAAGACCCAGTACTTC.

This chain connects TRBV3-1 (or the pseudogene TRBV3-2) to TRBJ2-1; weak D call: TRBD2 (6 bases). CDR3 size: 20 residues. Deletions cut 2 bases from V and 4 bases from J, with 27 bases between. The V gene's germline CDR1 is LGHDT and CDR2 YNNKEL (reference sequence). The CDR3 here is CASSQRAGPGPPGGYNEQFF. The CDR3 DNA follows: TGTGCCAGCAGCCAACGCGCAGGGCCAGGACCCCCCGGGGGTTACAATGAGCAGTTCTTC.